These 18 T cell receptor beta chains share one sample of origin, sequenced in a study of blood T cell repertoires in COVID-19. The repertoire was sequenced with immunoSEQ multiplex PCR; TCRdb's copy has only in-frame clones and lacks some. The data hold about 240,000 clones, with roughly nine tenths observed a single time. Sequencing was carried out using peripheral blood. The source of these receptors is a man aged 55-75 years who had recovered from COVID-19.

V gene TRBV14 combines with J gene TRBJ2-2, with D unclear. The CDR3 spans 14 residues. In germline, CDR1 is SGHDN, CDR2 FVKESK. V gave up 1 base and J gave up 4 bases, with 7 bases separating them. The CDR3 spells CASSQVTATGELFF. As DNA, the CDR3 is TGTGCCAGCAGCCAAGTAACAGCCACCGGGGAGCTGTTTTTT.

This chain uses TRBV30 with TRBJ1-3, with a tentative D call TRBD1 (6 bases). In germline, CDR1 is GTSNPN, CDR2 SVGIG (reference sequence). The V end was cut by 0 bases, the J end by 0 bases, with 12 bases between. CDR3 size: 16 residues. The CDR3 bases are TGTGCCTGGAGTGTATGGGGGGGCCGCTCTGGAAACACCATATATTTT. Encoded protein: CAWSVWGGRSGNTIYF.

The chain carries TRBV7-9 and TRBJ2-3; 8 nucleotides match TRBD2. This CDR3 comprises 15 residues. The junction had 3 bases not matched to a gene; V was cut back by 1 base and J by 3 bases. The V gene's germline CDR1 is SEHNR and CDR2 FQNEAQ (reference sequence). The CDR3 protein is CASSLGSGGTDTQYF. Here the CDR3 DNA reads TGTGCCAGCAGCTTAGGATCGGGGGGGACAGATACGCAGTATTTT.

This rearrangement joins TRBV6-5 to TRBJ1-4, with 11 bases matching TRBD1. The CDR3 totals 15 residues. With 6 bases clipped from V and 7 bases from J, the junction kept 7 bases outside the gene matches. Germline values: CDR1 MNHEY, CDR2 SVGAGI. This CDR3 reads CASRIQDRGLEKLFF. CDR3 sequence (DNA): TGTGCCAGCAGGATACAGGACAGGGGGCTTGAAAAACTGTTTTTT.

The J gene is TRBJ1-2, the V gene TRBV6-1; a possible D gene is TRBD1 (5 bases). CDR1 and CDR2 (germline): MNHNS, SASEGT. The CDR3 runs to 15 residues. Trimming cost V 3 bases and J 4 bases, with 15 bases left between them. CDR3 coding DNA: TGTGCCAGCAGTGATGGGCCCGGGACTGCCTATGGCTACACCTTC. Protein: CASSDGPGTAYGYTF.

The chain joins TRBV6-6 to TRBJ2-5, with D perhaps TRBD2 (5 bases). CDR3 size: 13 residues. CDR1 is MNHNY, CDR2 SVGAGI, per germline (reference sequence). The germline V and J ends were trimmed by 0 bases and 5 bases, with 7 bases remaining between them. CDR3 sequence reads: CASSYSAVETQYF. In DNA form, the CDR3 reads TGTGCCAGCAGTTACTCAGCGGTTGAGACCCAGTACTTC.

V and J are TRBV5-4 and TRBJ2-3, with D perhaps TRBD2 (5 bases). Trimming removed 3 bases at V and 4 bases at J, with 6 bases between. Germline assignment: CDR1 SGHNT and CDR2 YYREEE (reference sequence). This CDR3 has 12 amino acids. CDR3 in DNA: TGTGCCAGCAGCTCAGCGGCAGATACGCAGTATTTT. Protein sequence: CASSSAADTQYF. Based on the CDR3 plus reference TRBV5-4 and TRBJ2-3, the full variable domain is ETGVTQSPTHLIKTRGQQVTLRCSSQSGHNTVSWYQQALGQGPQFIFQYYREEENGRGNFPPRFSGLQFPNYSSELNVNALELDDSALYLCASSSAADTQYFGPGTRLTVL.

The chain carries TRBV27 and TRBJ2-2; TRBD2 is a possible D gene (5 bases). Per the germline V gene, CDR1 is MNHEY and CDR2 is SMNVEV (reference sequence). This CDR3 spans 15 amino acids. V was shortened by 7 bases and J by 4 bases, with 16 bases between the two germline ends. CDR3 DNA sequence: TGTGCCAGCACATCCCCGGGGAGCGGCACCGGGGAGCTGTTTTTT. The encoded protein is CASTSPGSGTGELFF.

V is TRBV5-5 and J is TRBJ1-6; the match to TRBD1 covers 7 bases. The CDR3 totals 15 residues. Germline CDR1 is SGHKS and CDR2 is YYEKEE (reference sequence). The V gene end was trimmed by 4 bases and the J gene end by 4 bases; junction bases not matched to a gene: 5. The CDR3 reads CASSPMTGYNSPLHF. CDR3 DNA sequence: TGTGCCAGCAGCCCGATGACAGGGTATAATTCACCCCTCCACTTT. The full variable domain, its missing parts supplied by reference TRBV5-5 and TRBJ1-6, is DAGVTQSPTHLIKTRGQQVTLRCSPISGHKSVSWYQQVLGQGPQFIFQYYEKEERGRGNFPDRFSARQFPNYSSELNVNALLLGDSALYLCASSPMTGYNSPLHFGNGTRLTVT.

The chain couples TRBV2 to TRBJ1-2; D remains ambiguous. CDR1 and CDR2 (germline): SNHLY, FYNNEI. There are 12 residues in the CDR3. Trimming removed 2 bases from V and 8 bases from J, with 9 bases in between. CDR3 bases: TGTGCCAGCAGTGAAATGGGCAGGGGCTACACCTTC. Its translation: CASSEMGRGYTF.

The chain joins TRBV21-1 to TRBJ1-3; the tabulated D call, TRBD1, remains unverified against the DNA. TRBV21-1 is classified as a pseudogene. The CDR3 length is 18 residues. The DNA for the CDR3 is TGTGCCAGCAGCATAAACCCAAAACAGGGGGGTCCTGGAAACACCATATATTTT. Translating gives CASSINPKQGGPGNTIYF.

CDR3 protein: CASSLFLGQGGGNTIYF. The CDR3 DNA sequence: TGTGCCAGCAGCTTATTCTTGGGACAGGGAGGAGGAAACACCATATATTTT. J is TRBJ1-3 and V is TRBV11-2; TRBD1 matches 9 bases. Germline lookup yields CDR1 SGHAT and CDR2 FQNNGV. The CDR3 spans 17 residues. Germline trimming cut 2 bases from V and 4 bases from J; bases unmatched to any gene: 9.

V and J are TRBV6-4 and TRBJ2-1, with TRBD2 matching 7 bases. Trimming removed 5 bases from V and 1 base from J; junction bases left unmatched: 5. The length of the CDR3 is 15 residues. CDR1 and CDR2 from the germline V gene are MRHNA and SNTAGT. The CDR3 sequence: CASSPEGLSYNEQFF. Written as DNA, the CDR3 is TGTGCCAGCAGTCCCGAGGGACTATCCTACAATGAGCAGTTCTTC.

In its sample, this clone was seen once. The chain has TRBV18 and TRBJ2-1, with D maybe TRBD1 (5 bases). The ends were cut back, 3 bases at V and 6 bases at J, with 15 bases in the middle. Per the germline V gene, CDR1 is KGHSH and CDR2 is LQKENI. The CDR3 is made up of 15 amino acids. The CDR3 bases are TGTGCCAGCTCACCGGCAGGGCTTACAGGCAATGAGCAGTTCTTC. Translation: CASSPAGLTGNEQFF. Using reference TRBV18 and TRBJ2-1 for the parts outside the CDR3, the full variable domain is NAGVMQNPRHLVRRRGQEARLRCSPMKGHSHVYWYRQLPEEGLKFMVYLQKENIIDESGMPKERFSAEFPKEGPSILRIQQVVRGDSAAYFCASSPAGLTGNEQFFGPGTRLTVL.

The chain carries TRBV3-1 (or the pseudogene TRBV3-2) and TRBJ2-7; 7 bases map to TRBD2. The trim removed 1 base at V and 3 bases at J, leaving 3 bases unmatched. This CDR3 has 14 residues. Germline lookup yields CDR1 LGHDT and CDR2 YNNKEL (reference sequence). CDR3 sequence reads: CASSQVVAGYEQYF. The CDR3 DNA reads as TGTGCCAGCAGCCAAGTAGTAGCGGGCTACGAGCAGTACTTC.

J is TRBJ1-1 and V is TRBV7-8, with D possibly matching TRBD1 (5 bases). The CDR3 is 17 residues long. The V and J ends lost 1 base and 1 base respectively, with 16 bases between them. Looked up from germline, CDR1 is SGHVS and CDR2 is FQNEAQ. Here the CDR3 DNA reads TGTGCCAGCAGCTTAGGTTCCAGGGTAACCCGGAACACTGAAGCTTTCTTT. Its protein is CASSLGSRVTRNTEAFF.

This clone has a handful of counts. The chain couples TRBV6-5 to TRBJ1-2; the match to TRBD1 covers 7 bases. CDR1 is MNHEY, CDR2 SVGAGI, per germline. Trimming removed 7 bases from V and 6 bases from J; junction bases left unmatched: 14. The CDR3 runs to 15 residues. The CDR3 DNA follows: TGTGCCAGCACCACAGGGACAGAGACTATGAATGGCTACACCTTC. This translates into CASTTGTETMNGYTF.

The chain recombines TRBV18 with TRBJ2-5, with 10 nucleotides matching TRBD1. CDR1 is KGHSH and CDR2 is LQKENI in the germline V gene. The CDR3 consists of 16 residues. J gave up 4 bases and V 2 bases, and 7 bases lay outside the gene matches. The CDR3 coding sequence is TGTGCCAGCTCACCAGGGACAGGGGTCACGCGAGAGACCCAGTACTTC. It codes for CASSPGTGVTRETQYF.